These 13 T cell receptor beta chains originate from one sample sequenced in a study of shared clonotypes between healthy human individuals. Sequencing used immunoSEQ multiplex PCR; TCRdb keeps in-frame clones, though not all of them. The profile shows roughly 500,000 clones, about 85% of them singletons. Material: PBMCs. Receptor source: a woman aged 40 to 55 in good health. Some clones in this sample may be carry-over from other donors' samples.

The CDR3 loop is CASSGTSGSNEQFF. The CDR3 DNA sequence: TGTGCCAGCAGTGGGACTAGCGGGAGCAATGAGCAGTTCTTC. The chain combines TRBV6-4 with TRBJ2-1, with 13 bases identical to TRBD2. Trimming cost V 4 bases and J 6 bases; bases outside gene matches: 0. This CDR3 is 14 amino acids long. Germline lookup yields CDR1 MRHNA and CDR2 SNTAGT.

Of note for this clone: This sequence is one base from a far larger clone and is likely a read error. The chain joins TRBV30 to TRBJ1-1, with TRBD1 as a possible D gene (6 bases). CDR3 size: 13 residues. From germline, CDR1 is GTSNPN and CDR2 SVGIG (reference sequence). V lost 5 bases and J lost 7, with 17 bases in between. CDR3 in amino acids: CAWSRTAGIEAFF. For the CDR3, the DNA is TGTGCCTGGTCCCGGACAGCTGGGATTGAAGCTTTCTTT.

J is TRBJ1-1 and V is TRBV19; unclear D gene. Germline-derived CDR1 and CDR2 are LNHDA and SQIVND (reference sequence). The CDR3 sequence is 15 residues long. With 1 base removed from V and 1 base from J, the gap between germline ends came to 10 bases. CDR3 bases: TGTGCCAGTAGTATAGCTCCGGTCGGGAACACTGAAGCTTTCTTT. Translating gives CASSIAPVGNTEAFF. The full variable domain, completed using reference TRBV19 and TRBJ1-1, is DGGITQSPKYLFRKEGQNVTLSCEQNLNHDAMYWYRQDPGQGLRLIYYSQIVNDFQKGDIAEGYSVSREKKESFPLTVTSAQKNPTAFYLCASSIAPVGNTEAFFGQGTRLTVV.

In the case of this clone: Other DNA sequences in the sample encode the same CDR3. The J gene is TRBJ1-5, the V gene TRBV6-1; no clear D gene. Trimming left V 6 bases short and J 0 bases short, with 6 bases between. The germline gives CDR1 MNHNS, CDR2 SASEGT. The CDR3 has 13 residues. Here the CDR3 DNA reads TGTGCCAGCAGCTATAATAGCAATCAGCCCCAGCATTTT. Amino acids: CASSYNSNQPQHF.

The chain recombines TRBV15 with TRBJ1-3; no definite D call. CDR1 is LNHNV, CDR2 YYDKDF, per germline (reference sequence). This CDR3 region has 12 residues. V gave up 5 bases and J gave up 0 bases, with 2 bases separating them. DNA for the CDR3: TGTGCCACCAGCCACTCTGGAAACACCATATATTTT. Translated, it gives CATSHSGNTIYF.

This rearrangement joins TRBV5-6 to TRBJ2-7; no firm D call. The CDR3 spans 13 residues. In germline, CDR1 is SGHDT, CDR2 YYEEEE. V was shortened by 8 bases and J by 4 bases, with 16 bases between the two germline ends. In DNA, the CDR3 is TGTGCCAGTGGCGGTGCAGATAGGTACGAGCAGTACTTC. It is translated as CASGGADRYEQYF.

The chain uses TRBV5-1 and TRBJ2-5; D is unclear. V lost 0 bases and J lost 5, with 11 bases in between. Per the germline V gene, CDR1 is SGHRS and CDR2 is YFSETQ. CDR3 length: 14 amino acids. CDR3 sequence: CASSLGGRWETQYF. CDR3 DNA sequence: TGCGCCAGCAGCTTGGGTGGGCGATGGGAGACCCAGTACTTC. Full variable domain (outside the CDR3, taken from reference TRBV5-1 and TRBJ2-5): KAGVTQTPRYLIKTRGQQVTLSCSPISGHRSVSWYQQTPGQGLQFLFEYFSETQRNKGNFPGRFSGRQFSNSRSEMNVSTLELGDSALYLCASSLGGRWETQYFGPGTRLLVL.

The rearrangement uses TRBV13 and TRBJ1-1; D is unclear. The CDR3 extends over 13 amino acids. CDR1 and CDR2 (germline): PRHDT, FYEKMQ (reference sequence). V was cut by 5 bases and J by 0 bases, with 7 bases left in between. CDR3 in DNA: TGTGCCAGCAGCGTCCTGCTGAACACTGAAGCTTTCTTT. This sequence encodes CASSVLLNTEAFF.

This chain joins TRBV9 and TRBJ1-3; 7 nucleotides agree with TRBD1. Trimming removed 3 bases from V and 2 bases from J; junction bases left unmatched: 2. Per germline, CDR1 SGDLS and CDR2 YYNGEE. The length of the CDR3 is 14 residues. CDR3 in amino acids: CASSAGQPGNTIYF. The CDR3 DNA is TGTGCCAGCAGCGCGGGACAGCCTGGAAACACCATATATTTT.

This rearrangement joins TRBV19 to TRBJ2-3, with 12 bases identical to TRBD2. J gave up 6 bases and V 5 bases, and 9 bases lay outside the gene matches. The germline V gene has CDR1 LNHDA and CDR2 SQIVND (reference sequence). CDR3 length equals 16 residues. Here the CDR3 DNA reads TGTGCCAGTAGTTCCCGACTAGCGGGAGTTACCGATACGCAGTATTTT. Protein product: CASSSRLAGVTDTQYF. Filled out from reference TRBV19 and TRBJ2-3, the complete variable domain reads DGGITQSPKYLFRKEGQNVTLSCEQNLNHDAMYWYRQDPGQGLRLIYYSQIVNDFQKGDIAEGYSVSREKKESFPLTVTSAQKNPTAFYLCASSSRLAGVTDTQYFGPGTRLTVL.

There are many counts of this clone. This same CDR3 is encoded by further DNA sequences in the sample. The chain carries TRBV28 and TRBJ2-2, with D perhaps TRBD2 (5 bases). This CDR3 has 13 amino acids. Trimming left V 6 bases short and J 2 bases short, with 7 bases between. Germline lookup yields CDR1 MDHEN and CDR2 SYDVKM. This chain's CDR3 is CASSEGNTGELFF. The CDR3 DNA follows: TGTGCCAGCAGCGAGGGAAACACCGGGGAGCTGTTTTTT.

The chain uses TRBV9 and TRBJ1-1, with D perhaps TRBD1 (6 bases). Trimming pared 2 bases from V and 1 base from J, leaving 12 bases between. Looked up from germline, CDR1 is SGDLS and CDR2 is YYNGEE. This CDR3 comprises 15 residues. The CDR3 protein is CASSVEGVENTEAFF. The CDR3 coding sequence is TGTGCCAGCAGCGTCGAGGGGGTGGAGAACACTGAAGCTTTCTTT.

This clone was seen only a few times. The V gene is TRBV19, the J gene TRBJ1-1; 10 nucleotides match TRBD1. CDR3 size: 14 residues. CDR1 and CDR2 (germline): LNHDA, SQIVND (reference sequence). Trimming removed 8 bases from V and 1 base from J; junction bases left unmatched: 4. CDR3 protein: CASAWTGGNTEAFF. The CDR3 DNA reads as TGTGCCAGTGCTTGGACAGGGGGGAACACTGAAGCTTTCTTT.